This T cell receptor (beta chain) stems from a study of T cell changes during pregnancy in multiple sclerosis (dated by TCRdb to about 2019). Describing the broader study: Changes in the T cell repertoire over the course of pregnancy were examined in this study in women with multiple sclerosis.

The CDR3 contains 17 residues, cysteine and phenylalanine counted. CDR3 DNA only is kept here, 51 bases in frame from base 1. For CDR1 and CDR2, the germline V gene (reference sequence) lists PRHDT and FYEKMQ. V lost 5 bases and J lost 5 bases, and the count of bases not matched to a germline gene is 13. The receptor library was made with the immunoSEQ multiplex PCR assay. TCRdb took this table from immuneACCESS and kept in-frame rearrangements with V and J called. Such tables lack part of the clones; where checked against another copy, unresolved V genes explain under half of the gap, and the rest is unexplained. This sample gives around 130,000 clones in total; about 96% of them show up just once. The top ten constitute 0.4% to 0.5% of the sample. About this clone itself: Its antigen remains undetermined. Base qualities are not recorded, but no much larger clone differs from it by a single base.

The source of this sequence is a female donor with multiple sclerosis, enrolled in a pregnancy study. The sequences come from peripheral blood, collected after pregnancy. The chain links TRBV13 with TRBJ2-5; 11 nucleotides in the junction match TRBD2. The CDR3 region has the sequence CASSPSVAGGPQETQYF. The DNA is TGTGCCAGCAGCCCCAGTGTAGCGGGAGGGCCACAGGAGACCCAGTACTTC. The CDR3, completed at both ends by the reference TRBV13 and TRBJ2-5 genes, gives the full variable domain AAGVIQSPRHLIKEKRETATLKCYPIPRHDTVYWYQQGPGQDPQFLISFYEKMQSDKGSIPDRFSAQQFSDYHSELNMSSLELGDSALYFCASSPSVAGGPQETQYFGPGTRLLVL.